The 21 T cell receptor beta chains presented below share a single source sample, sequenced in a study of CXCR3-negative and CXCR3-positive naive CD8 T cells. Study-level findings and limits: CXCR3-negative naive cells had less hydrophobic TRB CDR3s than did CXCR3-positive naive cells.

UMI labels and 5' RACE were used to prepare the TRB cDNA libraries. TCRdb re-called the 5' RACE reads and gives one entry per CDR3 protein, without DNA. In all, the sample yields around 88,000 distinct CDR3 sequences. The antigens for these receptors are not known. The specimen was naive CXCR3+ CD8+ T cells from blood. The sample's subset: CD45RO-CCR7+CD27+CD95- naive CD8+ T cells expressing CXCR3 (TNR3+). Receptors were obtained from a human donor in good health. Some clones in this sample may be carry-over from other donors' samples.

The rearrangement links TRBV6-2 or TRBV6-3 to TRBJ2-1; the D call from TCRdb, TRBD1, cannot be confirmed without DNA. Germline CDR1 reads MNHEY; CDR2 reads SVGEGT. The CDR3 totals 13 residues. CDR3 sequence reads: CASSYGAGNEQFF.

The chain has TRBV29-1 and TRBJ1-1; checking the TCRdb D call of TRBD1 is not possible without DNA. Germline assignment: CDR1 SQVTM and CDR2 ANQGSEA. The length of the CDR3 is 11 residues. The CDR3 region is CSVEDRGEAFF.

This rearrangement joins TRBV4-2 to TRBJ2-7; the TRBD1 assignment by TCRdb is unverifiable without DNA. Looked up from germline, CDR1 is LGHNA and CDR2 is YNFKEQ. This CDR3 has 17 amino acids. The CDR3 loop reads CASSQEASGTGGYEQYF.

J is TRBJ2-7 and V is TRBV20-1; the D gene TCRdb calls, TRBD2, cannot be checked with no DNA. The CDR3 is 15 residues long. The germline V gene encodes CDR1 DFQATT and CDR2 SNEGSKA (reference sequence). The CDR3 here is CSARDIGTSGYEQYF.

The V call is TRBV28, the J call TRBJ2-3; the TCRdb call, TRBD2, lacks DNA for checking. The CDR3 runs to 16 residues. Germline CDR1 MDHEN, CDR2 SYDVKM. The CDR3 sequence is CASSLKPGGYIDTQYF.

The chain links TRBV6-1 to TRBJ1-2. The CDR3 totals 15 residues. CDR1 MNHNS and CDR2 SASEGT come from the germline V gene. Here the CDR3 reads CASSESFWLNYGYTF.

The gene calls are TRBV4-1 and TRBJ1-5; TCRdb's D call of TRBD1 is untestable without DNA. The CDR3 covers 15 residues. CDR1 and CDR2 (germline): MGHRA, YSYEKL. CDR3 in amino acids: CASSLRQISNQPQHF.

CDR3 sequence reads: CASSLVMAEETQYF. This chain joins TRBV5-1 and TRBJ2-5. CDR3 length equals 14 residues. Germline loops: CDR1 SGHRS, CDR2 YFSETQ.

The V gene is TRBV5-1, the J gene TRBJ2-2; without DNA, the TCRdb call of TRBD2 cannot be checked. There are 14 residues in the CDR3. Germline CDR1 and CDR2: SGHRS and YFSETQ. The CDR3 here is CASSFGAGTGELFF.

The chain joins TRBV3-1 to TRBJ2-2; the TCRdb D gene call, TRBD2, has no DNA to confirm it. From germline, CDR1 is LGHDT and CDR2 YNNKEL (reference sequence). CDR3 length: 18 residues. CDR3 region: CASSHVSERRPDTGELFF.

CDR3 loop: CSVERGGVLPTDTQYF. The chain recombines TRBV29-1 with TRBJ2-3; TCRdb's D call of TRBD2 is untestable without DNA. Germline CDR1 and CDR2: SQVTM and ANQGSEA. The CDR3 is 16 amino acids.

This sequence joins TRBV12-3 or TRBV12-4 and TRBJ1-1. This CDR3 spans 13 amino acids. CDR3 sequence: CASSFGVDTEAFF.

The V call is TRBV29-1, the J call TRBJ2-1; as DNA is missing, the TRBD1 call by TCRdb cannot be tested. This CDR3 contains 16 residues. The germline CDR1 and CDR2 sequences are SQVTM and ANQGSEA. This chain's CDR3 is CSVQKEWTDIYNEQFF.

Here the CDR3 reads CASSLSPAVFEAFF. V is TRBV7-9 and J is TRBJ1-1; as DNA is missing, the TRBD1 call by TCRdb cannot be tested. The germline gives CDR1 SEHNR, CDR2 FQNEAQ (reference sequence). The CDR3 runs 14 residues.

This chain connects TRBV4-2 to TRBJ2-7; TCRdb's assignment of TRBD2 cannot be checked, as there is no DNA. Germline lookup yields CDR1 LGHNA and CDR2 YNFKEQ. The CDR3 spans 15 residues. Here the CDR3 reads CASSPEVAGAYEQYF.

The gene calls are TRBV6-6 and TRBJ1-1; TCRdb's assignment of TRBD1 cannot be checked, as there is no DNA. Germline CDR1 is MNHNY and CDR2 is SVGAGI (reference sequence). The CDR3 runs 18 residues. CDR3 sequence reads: CASSYSLVGTGYFTEAFF.

CDR3 amino acids: CASTRDENNEQFF. This chain uses TRBV5-4 with TRBJ2-1; TCRdb outputs TRBD1, but without DNA this stays unchecked. This CDR3 is built from 13 residues. Germline CDR1 and CDR2: SGHNT and YYREEE (reference sequence).

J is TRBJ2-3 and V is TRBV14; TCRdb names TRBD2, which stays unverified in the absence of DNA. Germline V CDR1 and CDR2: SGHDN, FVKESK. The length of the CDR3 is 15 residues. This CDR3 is CASSQGTTITDTQYF.

The CDR3 loop reads CSVHSGGNTDTQYF. The chain recombines TRBV29-1 with TRBJ2-3; TCRdb designates TRBD2, a call that cannot be tested without DNA. The CDR3 is 14 amino acids. Germline values: CDR1 SQVTM, CDR2 ANQGSEA.

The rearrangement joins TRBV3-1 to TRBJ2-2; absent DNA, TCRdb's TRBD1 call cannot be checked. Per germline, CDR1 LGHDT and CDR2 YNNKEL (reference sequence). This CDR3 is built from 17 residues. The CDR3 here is CASSQDRGGLGTGELFF. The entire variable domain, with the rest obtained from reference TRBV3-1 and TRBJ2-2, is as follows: DTAVSQTPKYLVTQMGNDKSIKCEQNLGHDTMYWYKQDSKKFLKIMFSYNNKELIINETVPNRFSPKSPDKAHLNLHINSLELGDSAVYFCASSQDRGGLGTGELFFGEGSRLTVL.

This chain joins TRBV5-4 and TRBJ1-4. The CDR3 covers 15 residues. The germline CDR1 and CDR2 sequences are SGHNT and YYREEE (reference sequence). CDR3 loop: CASSGGTSENEKLFF.